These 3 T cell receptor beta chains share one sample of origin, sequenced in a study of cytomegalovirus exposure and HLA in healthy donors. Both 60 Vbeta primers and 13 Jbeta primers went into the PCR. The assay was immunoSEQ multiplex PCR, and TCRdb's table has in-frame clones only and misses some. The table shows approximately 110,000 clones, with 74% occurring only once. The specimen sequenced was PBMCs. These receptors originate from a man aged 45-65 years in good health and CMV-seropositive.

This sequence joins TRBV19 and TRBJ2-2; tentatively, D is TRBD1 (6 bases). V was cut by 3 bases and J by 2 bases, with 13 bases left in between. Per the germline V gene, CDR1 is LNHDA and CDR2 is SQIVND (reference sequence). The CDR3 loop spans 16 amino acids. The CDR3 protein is CASSIGWGRNTGELFF. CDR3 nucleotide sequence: TGTGCCAGTAGTATCGGATGGGGGCGCAACACCGGGGAGCTGTTTTTT.

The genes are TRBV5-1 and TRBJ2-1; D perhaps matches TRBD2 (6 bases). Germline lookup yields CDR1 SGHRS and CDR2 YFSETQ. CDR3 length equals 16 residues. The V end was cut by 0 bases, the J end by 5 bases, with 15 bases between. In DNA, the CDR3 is TGCGCCAGCAGCTTGGTTCGGGGGACGGAGAACAATGAGCAGTTCTTC. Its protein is CASSLVRGTENNEQFF. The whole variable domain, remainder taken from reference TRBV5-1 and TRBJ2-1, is KAGVTQTPRYLIKTRGQQVTLSCSPISGHRSVSWYQQTPGQGLQFLFEYFSETQRNKGNFPGRFSGRQFSNSRSEMNVSTLELGDSALYLCASSLVRGTENNEQFFGPGTRLTVL.

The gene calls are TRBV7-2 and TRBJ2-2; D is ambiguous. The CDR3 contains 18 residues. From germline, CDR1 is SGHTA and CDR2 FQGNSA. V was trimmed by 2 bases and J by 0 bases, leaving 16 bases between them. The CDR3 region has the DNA TGTGCCAGCAGCTTAATCCCCATCATACGCGCGAACACCGGGGAGCTGTTTTTT. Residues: CASSLIPIIRANTGELFF. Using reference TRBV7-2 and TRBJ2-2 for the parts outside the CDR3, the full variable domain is GAGVSQSPSNKVTEKGKDVELRCDPISGHTALYWYRQSLGQGLEFLIYFQGNSAPDKSGLPSDRFSAERTGGSVSTLTIQRTQQEDSAVYLCASSLIPIIRANTGELFFGEGSRLTVL.